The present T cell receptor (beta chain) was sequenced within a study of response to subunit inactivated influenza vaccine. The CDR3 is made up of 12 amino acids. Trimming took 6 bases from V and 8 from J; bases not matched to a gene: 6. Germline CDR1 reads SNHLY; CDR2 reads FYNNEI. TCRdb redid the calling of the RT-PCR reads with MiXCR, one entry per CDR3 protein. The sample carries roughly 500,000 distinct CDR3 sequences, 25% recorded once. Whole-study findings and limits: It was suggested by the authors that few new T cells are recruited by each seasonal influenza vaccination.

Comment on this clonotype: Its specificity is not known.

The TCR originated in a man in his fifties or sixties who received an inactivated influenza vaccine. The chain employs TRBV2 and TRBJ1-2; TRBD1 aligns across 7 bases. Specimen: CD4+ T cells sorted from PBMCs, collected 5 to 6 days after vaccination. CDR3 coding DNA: TGTGCCAGCAGCGAAACAGGGGTAGGCTACACCTTC. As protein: CASSETGVGYTF.